This TCR delta chain originates from a study of Vδ1+ human thymocytes. General observations from the study: Thymic TRG and TRD repertoires appeared highly polyclonal.

Trimming took 4 bases from V and 1 from J, leaving 18 bases between them. The germline V gene has CDR1 GEAIGNYY and CDR2 EKD. The CDR3 is 16 amino acids. This clone was counted only a few times. Its specificity is not known. The template was reverse-transcribed extracted RNA. The CDR3 regions were amplified by multiplex PCR from V-gene primers to a constant-region primer. TCRdb reapplied CATT to the multiplex PCR reads. The sample lists roughly 55,000 delta-chain clones, roughly 15% occurring once. This TCR came from a boy under two years old who had congenital heart surgery. The V and J genes are TRDV2 and TRDJ1, with a possible D match to TRDD3 (5 bases). Material for sequencing was Vdelta1+ gamma-delta thymocytes from the thymus. Subset here: FACS-sorted CD3+ TCRalphabeta- TCRVdelta1+ TCRVdelta2- thymocytes. The CDR3 DNA is TGTGCCTGTGAGGCCCGGGGACCCCCCGGCACCGATAAACTCATCTTT. Translated: CACEARGPPGTDKLIF.